This T cell receptor (beta chain) was retrieved from a study of T cell responses to AZD1222 COVID-19 vaccine. TCRdb keeps only in-frame clones here, not all; method: immunoSEQ multiplex PCR. The sample records around 180,000 clones, around 94% being singletons. The study, taken as a whole, reports: Nearly half of spike-specific TCRs reportedly target unmutated variant regions.

V shed 8 bases, J shed 3 bases, and the junction held 11 bases outside the gene matches. CDR1 is MNHEY and CDR2 is SVGAGI in the germline V gene. The CDR3 has 15 residues. On this clone: The antigen is undetermined.

Sequences were derived from peripheral blood, sampled 28 days after the second AZD1222 dose. V usage is TRBV6-5 and J usage is TRBJ1-1; the match to TRBD1 covers 8 bases. The receptor's source is an adult who received the AZD1222 COVID-19 vaccine. CDR3 region: CASLPDRGLDTEAFF. Written as DNA, the CDR3 is TGTGCCAGCCTACCCGACAGGGGTTTGGACACTGAAGCTTTCTTT.